This T cell receptor (beta chain) was documented in a study of OX40 agonist ivuxolimab in advanced cancers. About the study: Hepatocellular carcinoma, melanoma, renal cell or head and neck cancer occurred in dose-escalation patients. Partial responses occurred in Three dose-escalation patients, one with hepatocellular carcinoma and two with cutaneous melanoma.

Trimming left V 5 bases short and J 4 bases short, with 14 bases between. In germline, CDR1 is SGHAT, CDR2 FQNNGV. The CDR3 is 14 residues long. Only in-frame clones appear in the TCRdb table, and some are missing; sequencing was by immunoSEQ multiplex PCR. This sample has about 59,000 clones, with more than 65% found just once. The study's findings and limits: At 0.1 to 3.0 mg/kg and by week 6, CD4+ and CD8+ T cells in the blood had expanded clonally.

In the case of this clone: Antigen unknown.

The gene calls are TRBV11-2 and TRBJ1-2; weak D call: TRBD1 (5 bases). The TCR sequence derives from an adult with an advanced solid tumor such as melanoma, head and neck, liver or kidney cancer. Source: CD4+ or CD8+ T cells sorted from blood, taken in a trial of the OX40 agonist ivuxolimab. CDR3 in DNA: TGTGCCAGCAGCCGCGGGACGGGGGGCTATGGCTACACCTTC. It specifies CASSRGTGGYGYTF. The whole variable domain, remainder taken from reference TRBV11-2 and TRBJ1-2, is EAGVAQSPRYKIIEKRQSVAFWCNPISGHATLYWYQQILGQGPKLLIQFQNNGVVDDSQLPKDRFSAERLKGVDSTLKIQPAKLEDSAVYLCASSRGTGGYGYTFGSGTRLTVV.